This passage covers 5 T cell receptor beta chains from one sample sequenced in a study of PD-L1 blockade in urothelial cancer. Generated by immunoSEQ multiplex PCR, the TCRdb table keeps only in-frame clones and is missing some. The sample lists 58,000 or so clones, 86% occurring once. The sequenced sample was PBMCs, obtained around atezolizumab (anti-PD-L1) treatment. These receptors were collected from a man aged 45-60 years with urothelial cancer.

This sequence joins TRBV6-1 and TRBJ2-7; TRBD2 agrees at 7 bases. Germline loops: CDR1 MNHNS, CDR2 SASEGT. V gave up 6 bases and J gave up 2 bases; unmatched junction bases: 7. This CDR3 is built from 14 residues. DNA of the CDR3: TGTGCCAGCAGCGTAAGCGGGACTACCTACGAGCAGTACTTC. Encoded protein: CASSVSGTTYEQYF.

The genes are TRBV7-9 and TRBJ1-4; perhaps TRBD1 as D (6 bases). Germline lookup yields CDR1 SEHNR and CDR2 FQNEAQ (reference sequence). This CDR3 comprises 13 residues. The germline V and J ends were trimmed by 4 bases and 7 bases, with 10 bases remaining between them. CDR3 loop: CASSYGQPEKLFF. CDR3 bases: TGTGCCAGCAGCTATGGACAGCCTGAAAAACTGTTTTTT.

This rearrangement joins TRBV7-6 to TRBJ2-7, with D possibly being TRBD2 (6 bases). V was pared by 5 bases and J by 7 bases, with 21 bases between. The CDR3 contains 15 residues. Germline CDR1 is SGHVS and CDR2 is FNYEAQ. CDR3 coding DNA: TGTGCCAGCAGCCGAACTAGCCACGCCGGGGTTGAGCAGTACTTC. Translating it yields CASSRTSHAGVEQYF.

The chain couples TRBV7-9 to TRBJ1-1; D remains ambiguous. CDR1 is SEHNR and CDR2 is FQNEAQ in the germline V gene (reference sequence). This CDR3 comprises 13 residues. Trimming cost V 0 bases and J 1 base, with 3 bases left between them. The CDR3 nucleotides are TGTGCCAGCAGCTTAGCCGGGAACACTGAAGCTTTCTTT. It translates to CASSLAGNTEAFF.

The sample holds a few counts of this clone. The rearrangement links TRBV2 to TRBJ2-7, with 8 bases matching TRBD1. V shed 6 bases and J 6 bases; nucleotides not matched to a gene: 13. Per germline, CDR1 SNHLY and CDR2 FYNNEI. The CDR3 is 15 amino acids. The CDR3 DNA reads TGTGCCAGCAGGTATTTAGGGACAGGAGGAGCCGAGCAGTACTTC. Its protein product is CASRYLGTGGAEQYF.